This TCR beta chain derives from a study of T cell responses to AZD1222 COVID-19 vaccine. Second-dose recipients at about 4 or about 12 weeks were treated as one pooled group. Broader study findings: Per reports, nearly half of all spike-specific TCRs target regions that are unmutated in variants. Among AZD1222 vaccinees, only six or seven were seropositive at baseline. Clonal diversity may have been underestimated in mostly white British donors.

In regard to this clone: Its antigen is still unknown.

V lost 3 bases and J 6 bases, leaving 11 bases between the germline ends. The CDR3 has 13 amino acids. Assay: immunoSEQ multiplex PCR; the TCRdb copy retains only in-frame clones and omits some. The sample records about 200,000 clones, approximately 93% being singletons. The chain carries TRBV23-1 and TRBJ1-2, with D unresolved. TRBV23-1 qualifies as an ORF whose function is uncertain. The clonotype was recovered from an adult who received the AZD1222 COVID-19 vaccine. This specimen was peripheral blood, taken 28 days after the second AZD1222 dose. CDR3 bases: TGCGCCAGCAGTCATAGAGGAATCCATGGCTACACCTTC. Translation gives CASSHRGIHGYTF.